These 5 T cell receptor beta chains were sequenced from one sample in a study of molecular identifiers for immune sequencing clone quantification. TCRdb itself ran the PCR reads through MiXCR, one entry per CDR3 protein. The sample records a few hundred thousand distinct CDR3 sequences, around 23% being singletons. The sample was naive CD8+ T cells from blood, with Jurkat cell RNA spiked in. Described subset: FACS-sorted CD8+CD4-CCR7+CD45RA+ naive T cells. These receptors were collected from a human donor in good health. Some libraries in this study had Jurkat cell RNA spiked in.

V gene TRBV4-1 combines with J gene TRBJ2-2; D assignment may be TRBD1 or TRBD2 (6 bases each). With 0 bases removed from V and 6 bases from J, the gap between germline ends came to 23 bases. Germline loops: CDR1 MGHRA, CDR2 YSYEKL. CDR3 length: 19 residues. CDR3 residues: CASSQEGFDGTQGSGELFF. The CDR3 nucleotides read TGCGCCAGCAGCCAAGAAGGGTTTGATGGGACTCAGGGGTCCGGGGAGCTGTTTTTT.

The chain is built from TRBV12-3 or TRBV12-4 and TRBJ1-5; D is uncertain. V lost 1 base and J lost 7, with 14 bases in between. The CDR3 consists of 15 residues. CDR3 amino acids: CASSLVVEAGQPQHF. The CDR3 bases are TGTGCCAGCAGTTTAGTGGTGGAGGCCGGACAGCCCCAGCATTTT.

The rearrangement links TRBV28 to TRBJ1-1; possible D gene TRBD1, 5 bases. Germline V gene sequence: CDR1 MDHEN, CDR2 SYDVKM. V dropped 6 bases and J dropped 6 bases, with 20 bases sitting between them. CDR3 length equals 15 residues. CDR3 bases: TGTGCCAGCAGCCGGGGGGGGGAGCCAATCCCTGAAGCTTTCTTT. It yields the protein CASSRGGEPIPEAFF.

The table lists this clonotype with a few counts. V gene TRBV11-2 combines with J gene TRBJ2-3; TRBD2 is a possible D gene (6 bases). Deletions cut 4 bases from V and 5 bases from J, with 13 bases between. CDR1 and CDR2 from the germline V gene are SGHAT and FQNNGV. CDR3 size: 14 residues. The CDR3 spells CASSSGIGGDTQYF. The CDR3 nucleotides are TGTGCCAGCAGCTCCGGGATCGGGGGAGATACGCAGTATTTT. The full variable domain, in which reference TRBV11-2 and TRBJ2-3 provide the parts outside the CDR3, is EAGVAQSPRYKIIEKRQSVAFWCNPISGHATLYWYQQILGQGPKLLIQFQNNGVVDDSQLPKDRFSAERLKGVDSTLKIQPAKLEDSAVYLCASSSGIGGDTQYFGPGTRLTVL.

The CDR3 coding sequence is TGTGCCACGAGGACTAGCGGGAGTAACCACAATGAGCAGTTCTTC. As protein: CATRTSGSNHNEQFF. This chain joins TRBV11-2 and TRBJ2-1; 13 nucleotides align to TRBD2. The V gene's germline CDR1 is SGHAT and CDR2 FQNNGV. The CDR3 consists of 15 residues. The V and J ends lost 10 bases and 5 bases, in that order; junction bases with no gene match: 8.